These T cell receptor beta chains were read from a single sample in a study of T cell changes during pregnancy in multiple sclerosis. Profiled with immunoSEQ multiplex PCR; TCRdb holds only in-frame clones, not every one. The sample includes some 59,000 clones, 90% of them seen just once. Sample: peripheral blood, taken in the third trimester of pregnancy. The source is a female donor in good health, enrolled as a control in a pregnancy study. CDR3s include the opening cysteine and the closing phenylalanine or tryptophan. Fields, in order: V gene, clone size, D gene, J gene, CDR3 protein, CDR3 DNA. A D gene is named only where the DNA matches it firmly. The size field is filled for only some rows; it gives once, few, many or a size class.

>TRBV13|once|-|TRBJ1-1
CASSPRGQNTEAFF
TGTGCCAGCAGCCCCCGGGGACAGAACACTGAAGCTTTCTTT
>TRBV27|-|TRBD1|TRBJ1-1
CASSLTGDTEAFF
TGTGCCAGCAGTTTGACAGGGGACACTGAAGCTTTCTTT
>TRBV6-1|-|-|TRBJ2-3
CASGGGAGPTDTQYF
TGTGCCAGCGGGGGAGGCGCGGGACCCACAGATACGCAGTATTTT
>TRBV6-5|-|TRBD1|TRBJ1-1
CASSSIKGQGTEAFF
TGTGCCAGCAGTTCCATAAAGGGACAGGGAACTGAAGCTTTCTTT
>TRBV4-2|-|-|TRBJ2-1
CASSQDQGTYNEQFF
TGTGCCAGCAGCCAAGATCAGGGGACCTACAATGAGCAGTTCTTC
>TRBV5-1|-|TRBD2|TRBJ2-5
CASSLDSGRPETQYF
TGCGCCAGCAGCTTGGATAGCGGGAGACCAGAGACCCAGTACTTC
>TRBV29-1|-|-|TRBJ1-3
CSVDGPRGAGNGAGNTIYF
TGCAGCGTCGACGGACCTCGTGGGGCAGGGAATGGGGCTGGAAACACCATATATTTT
>TRBV6-4|-|TRBD2|TRBJ2-3
CASSIAGGTDTQYF
TGTGCCAGCAGTATAGCGGGAGGCACAGATACGCAGTATTTT
>TRBV9|-|-|TRBJ1-1
CASSAQQGNTEAFF
TGTGCCAGCAGCGCACAACAGGGGAACACTGAAGCTTTCTTT
>TRBV19|once|TRBD1|TRBJ1-5
CASSISTGPSNQPQHF
TGTGCCAGTAGTATCTCGACAGGGCCCAGCAATCAGCCCCAGCATTTT
>TRBV4-2|-|TRBD2|TRBJ2-3
CASSQLTSGSTDTQYF
TGTGCCAGCAGCCAACTAACTAGCGGGAGCACAGATACGCAGTATTTT
>TRBV25-1|-|-|TRBJ1-1
CASLEVGGRAEAFF
TGTGCCAGTCTGGAGGTTGGCGGGCGGGCTGAAGCTTTCTTT
>TRBV7-9|-|-|TRBJ2-7
CASSPGSYEQYF
TGTGCCAGCAGCCCCGGGTCCTACGAGCAGTACTTC
>TRBV4-1|once|TRBD2|TRBJ2-7
CASSQVGSLAGFSYEQYF
TGCGCCAGCAGCCAAGTAGGAAGTCTAGCGGGGTTCTCCTACGAGCAGTACTTC
>TRBV29-1|-|TRBD1|TRBJ2-2
CSVTGGGRTGELFF
TGCAGCGTCACAGGGGGAGGTCGCACCGGGGAGCTGTTTTTT
>TRBV5-6|-|-|TRBJ2-6
CASSLIGRGGAAGANVLTF
TGTGCCAGCAGCTTGATTGGGCGCGGAGGAGCGGCTGGGGCCAACGTCCTGACTTTC
>TRBV4-1|-|TRBD2|TRBJ2-5
CASSLRLAGGRETQYF
TGCGCCAGCAGCCTTCGACTAGCGGGAGGGCGGGAGACCCAGTACTTC
>TRBV7-9|-|TRBD1|TRBJ2-7
CASSPQSRQGRSYEQYF
TGTGCCAGCAGCCCCCAGAGCCGACAGGGACGGTCCTACGAGCAGTACTTC
>TRBV2|-|-|TRBJ2-5
CASSQTVKGGETQYF
TGTGCCAGCAGTCAGACCGTAAAAGGCGGAGAGACCCAGTACTTC
>TRBV30|-|TRBD1|TRBJ1-5
CAWSVLDRGKDQPQHF
TGTGCCTGGAGTGTACTGGACAGGGGAAAAGATCAGCCCCAGCATTTT
>TRBV4-3|-|TRBD1|TRBJ2-3
CASSQSPTGSSTDTQYF
TGCGCCAGCAGCCAAAGCCCGACAGGGTCCAGCACAGATACGCAGTATTTT
>TRBV10-1|-|-|TRBJ2-4
CASSEGGEGKNIQYF
TGCGCCAGCAGTGAAGGGGGAGAGGGCAAAAACATTCAGTACTTC
>TRBV11-2|-|-|TRBJ2-3
CASSLDPRGTSTDTQYF
TGTGCCAGCAGCTTAGACCCCCGCGGGACGAGCACAGATACGCAGTATTTT
>TRBV11-2|-|-|TRBJ2-1
CASSRLGGYNEQFF
TGTGCCAGCAGCCGTTTGGGGGGCTACAATGAGCAGTTCTTC
>TRBV15|-|TRBD2|TRBJ2-1
CATSRAPSGSQNEQFF
TGTGCCACCAGCAGAGCCCCTAGCGGGAGTCAGAATGAGCAGTTCTTC
>TRBV19|once|-|TRBJ1-1
CASSLQGWTEAFF
TGTGCCAGTAGTTTACAGGGATGGACTGAAGCTTTCTTT
>TRBV9|-|TRBD1|TRBJ1-2
CASSSGTASYGYTF
TGTGCCAGCAGCTCCGGGACAGCAAGCTATGGCTACACCTTC
>TRBV7-7|once|TRBD1|TRBJ2-2
CASSLGRGKAAGELFF
TGTGCCAGCAGCTTAGGCAGGGGGAAAGCCGCCGGGGAGCTGTTTTTT
>TRBV7-9|-|-|TRBJ2-1
CASSFHVGGGRDEQFF
TGTGCCAGCAGCTTTCACGTGGGCGGGGGCAGGGATGAGCAGTTCTTC
>TRBV7-2|-|TRBD1|TRBJ1-5
CASSSGQGARQPQHF
TGTGCCAGCAGCTCCGGACAGGGGGCACGGCAGCCCCAGCATTTT
>TRBV30|-|TRBD1|TRBJ2-7
CAWRSGGSYEQYF
TGTGCCTGGAGGTCAGGGGGTTCGTACGAGCAGTACTTC
>TRBV30|many|-|TRBJ1-1
CAWKRGNTEAFF
TGTGCCTGGAAGCGGGGGAACACTGAAGCTTTCTTT
>TRBV5-6|-|-|TRBJ1-2
CASSFRGVGFYGYTF
TGTGCCAGCAGCTTCAGGGGCGTCGGGTTCTATGGCTACACCTTC
>TRBV18|-|-|TRBJ1-1
CASSGPGGTEAFF
TGTGCCAGCTCAGGACCGGGGGGCACTGAAGCTTTCTTT
>TRBV5-4|-|-|TRBJ2-6
CASASLQTNPSGANVLTF
TGTGCCAGCGCGTCCCTACAGACGAACCCATCTGGGGCCAACGTCCTGACTTTC
>TRBV5-1|-|-|TRBJ1-4
CASSLQGQTIRNEKLFF
TGCGCCAGCAGCTTGCAAGGACAGACGATCCGGAATGAAAAACTGTTTTTT
>TRBV14|-|TRBD1|TRBJ1-1
CASSQDRGSDTEAFF
TGTGCCAGCAGCCAGGACAGGGGTTCGGACACTGAAGCTTTCTTT
>TRBV29-1|-|TRBD2|TRBJ2-1
CSVCPSGAYNEQFF
TGCAGCGTCTGCCCCAGCGGGGCCTACAATGAGCAGTTCTTC
>TRBV6-1|-|TRBD1|TRBJ1-2
CASSEPGQPTYGYTF
TGTGCCAGCAGTGAACCGGGACAGCCCACCTATGGCTACACCTTC
>TRBV6-5|-|TRBD2|TRBJ2-7
CASRQPSGNEQYF
TGTGCCAGCAGACAACCGAGCGGGAACGAGCAGTACTTC
>TRBV6-6|-|-|TRBJ2-7
CASSYPQGKGFYEQYF
TGTGCCAGCAGTTACCCTCAGGGGAAGGGGTTTTACGAGCAGTACTTC
>TRBV18|-|-|TRBJ1-6
CASSRDTYNSPLHF
TGTGCCAGCTCCAGAGACACTTATAATTCACCCCTCCACTTT
>TRBV10-3|-|-|TRBJ2-3
CAISESGSTDTQYF
TGTGCCATCAGTGAGTCCGGGTCCACAGATACGCAGTATTTT
>TRBV19|-|TRBD1|TRBJ2-2
CASSPGTGDVYTGELFF
TGTGCCAGTAGCCCCGGGACAGGGGATGTGTACACCGGGGAGCTGTTTTTT
>TRBV23-1|few|-|TRBJ2-7
CASSQPDLRDEQYF
TGCGCCAGCAGTCAACCCGACCTCAGGGACGAGCAGTACTTC
>TRBV19|-|TRBD1|TRBJ2-2
CASSIGDRVDTGELFF
TGTGCCAGTAGTATAGGGGACAGGGTCGACACCGGGGAGCTGTTTTTT
>TRBV30|-|-|TRBJ1-1
CAWTAMGALRSLAF
TGTGCCTGGACCGCGATGGGGGCGCTTCGGAGCTTAGCCTTT
>TRBV2|-|-|TRBJ1-1
CASSGQMNTEAFF
TGTGCCAGCAGCGGACAGATGAACACTGAAGCTTTCTTT